Presented here are 11 T cell receptor beta chains from one specimen sequenced in a study of blood T cell repertoires in COVID-19. Only in-frame clones appear in the TCRdb table, and some are missing; sequencing was by immunoSEQ multiplex PCR. The sample carries fewer than 70,000 clones, about 92% recorded once. Sequenced sample: peripheral blood. The receptors stem from a man aged 45-65 years with active COVID-19.

This clone was seen only a few times. The rearrangement links TRBV29-1 to TRBJ2-5; 13 nucleotides agree with TRBD2. Germline V gene lookup returns CDR1 SQVTM and CDR2 ANQGSEA. V was clipped by 7 bases and J by 4 bases; unmatched bases: 9. This CDR3 has 15 residues. CDR3 sequence: CSALLLAGGRETQYF. The CDR3 DNA sequence: TGCAGCGCCCTACTACTAGCGGGGGGGCGAGAGACCCAGTACTTC. The full variable domain, completed using reference TRBV29-1 and TRBJ2-5, is SAVISQKPSRDICQRGTSLTIQCQVDSQVTMMFWYRQQPGQSLTLIATANQGSEATYESGFVIDKFPISRPNLTFSTLTVSNMSPEDSSIYLCSALLLAGGRETQYFGPGTRLLVL.

The gene calls are TRBV4-1 and TRBJ1-3, with D unclear. CDR3 length: 15 amino acids. Germline V CDR1 and CDR2: MGHRA, YSYEKL. Trimming took off 0 bases at V and 9 bases at J, with 15 bases between the two ends. DNA for the CDR3: TGCGCCAGCAGCCAAGATACCGCCCAACGGAGCACCATATATTTT. It codes for CASSQDTAQRSTIYF.

The sample holds a few counts of this clone. The chain couples TRBV9 to TRBJ2-2; unclear D gene. CDR1 and CDR2 from the germline V gene are SGDLS and YYNGEE. The V end was cut by 0 bases, the J end by 4 bases, with 4 bases between. This CDR3 has 13 amino acids. The CDR3 DNA reads TGTGCCAGCAGCGTAGACGGCACCGGGGAGCTGTTTTTT. Translated: CASSVDGTGELFF.

The chain uses TRBV7-6 and TRBJ2-7, with D possibly TRBD2 on 5 matching bases. V lost 5 bases to trimming and J lost 5 bases, with 19 bases between them. Germline CDR1 and CDR2: SGHVS and FNYEAQ. The CDR3 contains 15 residues. The CDR3 protein is CASSPVGGRPHEQYF. The CDR3 region has the DNA TGTGCCAGCAGCCCGGTAGGAGGACGACCACACGAGCAGTACTTC.

J is TRBJ1-4 and V is TRBV2; 11 bases are a match to TRBD1. CDR1 is SNHLY, CDR2 FYNNEI, per germline. CDR3 size: 17 residues. The V segment lost 3 bases and the J segment 8 bases; nucleotides outside the gene matches: 11. The CDR3 region is CASSDVVGGTGGEKLFF. CDR3 in DNA: TGTGCCAGCAGTGACGTGGTCGGCGGGACAGGGGGAGAAAAACTGTTTTTT.

This chain connects TRBV4-2 to TRBJ2-3; tentative D call: TRBD1 (7 bases). V was shortened by 2 bases and J by 2 bases, with 23 bases between the two germline ends. This CDR3 comprises 19 residues. CDR1 LGHNA and CDR2 YNFKEQ come from the germline V gene. The CDR3 region is CASSQRHDRDSGLTDTQYF. The CDR3 DNA follows: TGTGCCAGCAGCCAACGACATGACAGGGACTCGGGCCTCACAGATACGCAGTATTTT.

The CDR3 region is CASSSRGSSTSTDTQYF. The CDR3 nucleotides read TGTGCCAGCAGCTCCCGGGGTAGCTCGACTAGCACAGATACGCAGTATTTT. The chain carries TRBV9 and TRBJ2-3, with D perhaps matching TRBD2 (5 bases). Deletions cut 4 bases from V and 0 bases from J, with 18 bases between. CDR1 and CDR2 (germline): SGDLS, YYNGEE. CDR3 size: 17 residues.

This clone has only one observation. This chain uses TRBV28 with TRBJ1-2, with 9 bases aligning to TRBD1. Germline CDR1 reads MDHEN; CDR2 reads SYDVKM. The CDR3 totals 15 residues. V was pared by 8 bases and J by 4 bases, with 11 bases of the junction left unmatched. The CDR3 reads CASGLQGARVYGYTF. In DNA, the CDR3 is TGTGCCAGCGGATTACAGGGGGCGCGGGTCTATGGCTACACCTTC.

This clone has only a few counts. This sequence joins TRBV5-1 and TRBJ1-1; the D gene is possibly TRBD1 (5 bases). The V and J ends lost 1 base and 2 bases respectively, with 12 bases between them. The CDR3 is 15 amino acids. The germline CDR1 and CDR2 sequences are SGHRS and YFSETQ. CDR3 sequence (DNA): TGCGCCAGCAGCTTGTTCTCGACAGATAACACTGAAGCTTTCTTT. Residues: CASSLFSTDNTEAFF.

The sample holds a few counts of this clone. The rearrangement uses TRBV27 and TRBJ1-6; TRBD1 might be the D (5 bases). The germline V gene has CDR1 MNHEY and CDR2 SMNVEV (reference sequence). V was shortened by 3 bases and J by 5 bases, with 8 bases between the two germline ends. The CDR3 is made up of 14 amino acids. Written as DNA, the CDR3 is TGTGCCAGCAGTTTGGGGCAGGATAATTCACCCCTCCACTTT. Its translation is CASSLGQDNSPLHF.

The V call is TRBV5-4, the J call TRBJ2-1; TRBD2 matches 11 bases. Germline values: CDR1 SGHNT, CDR2 YYREEE (reference sequence). This CDR3 is 15 amino acids long. J lost 3 bases, V lost 4 bases, and 3 bases had no gene match. In DNA, the CDR3 is TGTGCCAGCAGCCGGACTAGCGGGTTCTACAATGAGCAGTTCTTC. Its translation: CASSRTSGFYNEQFF.